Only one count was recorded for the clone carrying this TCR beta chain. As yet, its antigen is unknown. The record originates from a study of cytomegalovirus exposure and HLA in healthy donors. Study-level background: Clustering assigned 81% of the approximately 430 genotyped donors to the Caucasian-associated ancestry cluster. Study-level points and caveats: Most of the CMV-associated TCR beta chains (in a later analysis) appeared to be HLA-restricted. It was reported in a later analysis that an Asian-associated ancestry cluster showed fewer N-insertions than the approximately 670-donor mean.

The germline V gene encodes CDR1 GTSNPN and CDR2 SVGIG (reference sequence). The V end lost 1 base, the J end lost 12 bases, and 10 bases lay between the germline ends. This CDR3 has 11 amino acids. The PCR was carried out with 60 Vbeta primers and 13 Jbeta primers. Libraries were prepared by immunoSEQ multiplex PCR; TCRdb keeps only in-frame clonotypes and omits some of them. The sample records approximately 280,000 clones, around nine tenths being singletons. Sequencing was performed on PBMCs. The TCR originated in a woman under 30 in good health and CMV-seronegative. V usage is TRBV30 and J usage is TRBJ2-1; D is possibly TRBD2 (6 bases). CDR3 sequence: CAWSGGVSQFF. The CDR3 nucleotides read TGTGCCTGGAGTGGGGGGGTCTCGCAGTTCTTC.